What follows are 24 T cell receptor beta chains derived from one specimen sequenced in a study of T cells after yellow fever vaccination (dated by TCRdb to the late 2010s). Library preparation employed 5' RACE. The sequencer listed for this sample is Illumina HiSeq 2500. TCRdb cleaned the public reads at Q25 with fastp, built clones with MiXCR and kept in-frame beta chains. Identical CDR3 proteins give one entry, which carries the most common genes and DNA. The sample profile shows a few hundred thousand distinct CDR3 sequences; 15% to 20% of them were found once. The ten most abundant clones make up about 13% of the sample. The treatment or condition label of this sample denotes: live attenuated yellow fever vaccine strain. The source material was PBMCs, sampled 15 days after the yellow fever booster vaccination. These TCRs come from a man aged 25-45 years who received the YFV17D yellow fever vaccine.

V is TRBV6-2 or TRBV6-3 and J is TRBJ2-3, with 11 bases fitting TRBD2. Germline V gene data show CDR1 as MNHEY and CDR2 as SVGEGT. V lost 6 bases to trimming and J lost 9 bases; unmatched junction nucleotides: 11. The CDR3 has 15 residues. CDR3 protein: CASRDPSGRWQTQYF. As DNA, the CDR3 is TGTGCCAGCAGAGATCCTAGCGGGAGGTGGCAAACGCAGTATTTT.

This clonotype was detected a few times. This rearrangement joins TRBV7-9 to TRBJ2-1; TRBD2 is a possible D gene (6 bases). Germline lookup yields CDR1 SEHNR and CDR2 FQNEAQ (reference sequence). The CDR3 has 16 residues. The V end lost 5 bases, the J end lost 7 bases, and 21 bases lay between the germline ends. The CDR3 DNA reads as TGTGCCAGCAGCCACTCCGCGGGACGCTCGCGGAATGAGCAGTTCTTC. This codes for CASSHSAGRSRNEQFF.

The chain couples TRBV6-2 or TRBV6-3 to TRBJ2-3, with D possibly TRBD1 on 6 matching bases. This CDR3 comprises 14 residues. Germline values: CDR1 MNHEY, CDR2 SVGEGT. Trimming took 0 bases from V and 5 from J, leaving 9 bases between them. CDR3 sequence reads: CASSYSRGRDTQYF. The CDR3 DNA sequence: TGTGCCAGCAGTTACTCGAGGGGGAGAGATACGCAGTATTTT.

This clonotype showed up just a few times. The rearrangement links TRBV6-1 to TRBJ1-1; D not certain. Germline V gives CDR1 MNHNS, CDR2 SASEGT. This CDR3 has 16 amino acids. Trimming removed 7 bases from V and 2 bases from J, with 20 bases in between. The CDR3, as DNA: TGTGCCAGCATCTGGTTTGGGCCGGGAGGTAACACTGAAGCTTTCTTT. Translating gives CASIWFGPGGNTEAFF.

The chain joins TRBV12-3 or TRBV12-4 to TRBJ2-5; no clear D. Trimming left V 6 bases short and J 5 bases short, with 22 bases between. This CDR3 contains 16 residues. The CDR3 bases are TGTGCCAGCAGCCCAAGAGAGGTCTTGGCTGGGGAGACCCAGTACTTC. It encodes CASSPREVLAGETQYF.

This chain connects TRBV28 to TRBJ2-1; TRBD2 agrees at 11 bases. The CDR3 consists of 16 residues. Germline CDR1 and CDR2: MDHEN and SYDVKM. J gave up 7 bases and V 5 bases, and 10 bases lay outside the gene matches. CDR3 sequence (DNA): TGTGCCAGCAGTGGAAATAGCGGGAGGGCCTGGAATGAGCAGTTCTTC. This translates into CASSGNSGRAWNEQFF.

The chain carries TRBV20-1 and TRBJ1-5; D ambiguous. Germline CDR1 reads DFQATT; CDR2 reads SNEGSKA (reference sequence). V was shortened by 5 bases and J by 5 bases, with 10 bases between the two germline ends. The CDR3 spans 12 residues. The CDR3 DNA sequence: TGCAGTGCTGGCCGGTCCCATCAGCCCCAGCATTTT. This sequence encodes CSAGRSHQPQHF.

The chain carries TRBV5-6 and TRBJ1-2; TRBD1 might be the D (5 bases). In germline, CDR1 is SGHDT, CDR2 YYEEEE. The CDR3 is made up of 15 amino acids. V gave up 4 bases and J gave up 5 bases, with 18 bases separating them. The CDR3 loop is CASSLRAVRGYGYTF. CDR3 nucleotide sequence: TGTGCCAGCAGCCTCCGGGCCGTAAGGGGTTATGGCTACACCTTC.

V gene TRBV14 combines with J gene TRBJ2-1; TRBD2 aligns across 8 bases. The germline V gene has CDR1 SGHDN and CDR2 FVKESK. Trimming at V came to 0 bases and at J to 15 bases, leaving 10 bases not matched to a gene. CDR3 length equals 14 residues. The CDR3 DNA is TGTGCCAGCAGCCAAGATCGACTAGCGTCCGATAGGTTCTTC. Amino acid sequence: CASSQDRLASDRFF. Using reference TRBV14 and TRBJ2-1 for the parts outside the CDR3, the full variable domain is EAGVTQFPSHSVIEKGQTVTLRCDPISGHDNLYWYRRVMGKEIKFLLHFVKESKQDESGMPNNRFLAERTGGTYSTLKVQPAELEDSGVYFCASSQDRLASDRFFGPGTRLTVL.

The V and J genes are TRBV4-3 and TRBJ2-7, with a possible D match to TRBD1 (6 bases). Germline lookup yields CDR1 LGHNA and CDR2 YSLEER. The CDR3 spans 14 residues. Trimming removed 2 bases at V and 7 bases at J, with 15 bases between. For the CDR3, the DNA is TGCGCCAGCAGCCAACTTGGGGGCACGGGAGAGCAGTACTTC. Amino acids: CASSQLGGTGEQYF.

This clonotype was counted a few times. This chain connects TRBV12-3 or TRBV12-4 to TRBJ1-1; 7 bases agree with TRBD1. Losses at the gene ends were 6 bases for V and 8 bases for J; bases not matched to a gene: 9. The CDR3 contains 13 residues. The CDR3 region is CASSTGQSTEAFF. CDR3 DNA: TGTGCCAGCAGCACGGGACAGAGTACCGAAGCTTTCTTT.

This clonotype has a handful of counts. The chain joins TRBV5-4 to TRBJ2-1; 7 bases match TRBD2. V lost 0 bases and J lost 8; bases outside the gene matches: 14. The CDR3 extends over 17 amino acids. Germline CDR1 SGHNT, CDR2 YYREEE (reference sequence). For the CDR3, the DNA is TGTGCCAGCAGCTTGGCGGCTAGCGGTCATACGAGCTATGAGCAGTTCTTC. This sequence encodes CASSLAASGHTSYEQFF.

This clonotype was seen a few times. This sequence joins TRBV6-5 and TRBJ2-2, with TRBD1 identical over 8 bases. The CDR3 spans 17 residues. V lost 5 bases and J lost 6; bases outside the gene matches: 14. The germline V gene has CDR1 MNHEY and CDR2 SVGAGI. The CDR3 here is CASSPPPGQGRAGELFF. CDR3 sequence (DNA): TGTGCCAGCAGTCCCCCTCCCGGACAGGGTAGGGCCGGGGAGCTGTTTTTT.

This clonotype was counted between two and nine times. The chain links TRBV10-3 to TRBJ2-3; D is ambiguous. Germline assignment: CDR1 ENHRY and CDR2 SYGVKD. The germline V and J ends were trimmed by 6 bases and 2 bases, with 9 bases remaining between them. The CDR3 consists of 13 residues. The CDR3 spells CAISGSYTDTQYF. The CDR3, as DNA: TGTGCCATCAGCGGAAGTTACACAGATACGCAGTATTTT.

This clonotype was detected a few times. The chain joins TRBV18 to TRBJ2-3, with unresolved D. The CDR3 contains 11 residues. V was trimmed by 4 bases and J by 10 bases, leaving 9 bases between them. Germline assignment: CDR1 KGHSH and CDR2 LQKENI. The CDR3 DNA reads TGTGCCAGCTCACTGCAGGAGTCGCAGTATTTT. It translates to CASSLQESQYF.

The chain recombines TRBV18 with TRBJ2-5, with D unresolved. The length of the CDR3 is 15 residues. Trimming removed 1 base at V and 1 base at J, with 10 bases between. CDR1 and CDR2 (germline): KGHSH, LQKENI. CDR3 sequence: CASSPRDDGQETQYF. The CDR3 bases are TGTGCCAGCTCACCACGGGATGACGGCCAAGAGACCCAGTACTTC.

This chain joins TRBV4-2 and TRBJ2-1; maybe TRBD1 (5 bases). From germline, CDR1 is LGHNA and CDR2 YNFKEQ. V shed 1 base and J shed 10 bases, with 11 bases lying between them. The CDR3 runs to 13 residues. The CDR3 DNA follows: TGTGCCAGCAGCCAAGGCGACAGCATGGAGCAGTTCTTC. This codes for CASSQGDSMEQFF.

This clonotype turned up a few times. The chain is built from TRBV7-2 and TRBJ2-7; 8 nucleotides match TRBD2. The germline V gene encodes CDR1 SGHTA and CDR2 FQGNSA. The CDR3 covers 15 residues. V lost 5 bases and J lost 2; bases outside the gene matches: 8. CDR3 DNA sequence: TGTGCCAGCAGCCCCGGGGGGGCTGGTACCTACGAGCAGTACTTC. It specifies CASSPGGAGTYEQYF.

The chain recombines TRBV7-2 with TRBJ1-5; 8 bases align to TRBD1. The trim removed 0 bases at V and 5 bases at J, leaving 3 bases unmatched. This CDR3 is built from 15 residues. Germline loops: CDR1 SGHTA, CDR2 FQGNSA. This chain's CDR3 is CASSLAAQGDQPQHF. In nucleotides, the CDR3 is TGTGCCAGCAGCTTAGCGGCACAGGGGGATCAGCCCCAGCATTTT.

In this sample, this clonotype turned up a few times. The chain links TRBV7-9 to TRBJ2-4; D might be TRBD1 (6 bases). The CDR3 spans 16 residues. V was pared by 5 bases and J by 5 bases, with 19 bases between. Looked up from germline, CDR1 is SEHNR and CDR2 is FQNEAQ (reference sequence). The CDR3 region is CASSQSRDKRQNIQYF. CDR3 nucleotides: TGTGCCAGCAGCCAAAGCCGGGACAAAAGACAAAACATTCAGTACTTC.

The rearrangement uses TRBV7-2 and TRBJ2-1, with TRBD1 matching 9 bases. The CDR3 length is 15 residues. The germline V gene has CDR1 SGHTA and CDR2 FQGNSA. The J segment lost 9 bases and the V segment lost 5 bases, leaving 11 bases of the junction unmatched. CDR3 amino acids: CASSTSGTGISEQFF. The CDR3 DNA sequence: TGTGCCAGCAGCACATCCGGGACAGGGATTAGTGAGCAGTTCTTC.

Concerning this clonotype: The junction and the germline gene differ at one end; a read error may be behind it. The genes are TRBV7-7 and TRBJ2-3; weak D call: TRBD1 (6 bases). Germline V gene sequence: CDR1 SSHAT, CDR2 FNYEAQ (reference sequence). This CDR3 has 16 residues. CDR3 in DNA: TGTGCTAGCAGCTTAGGCCCCCATCAGGGGACAGATACGCAGTATTTT. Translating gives CASSLGPHQGTDTQYF.

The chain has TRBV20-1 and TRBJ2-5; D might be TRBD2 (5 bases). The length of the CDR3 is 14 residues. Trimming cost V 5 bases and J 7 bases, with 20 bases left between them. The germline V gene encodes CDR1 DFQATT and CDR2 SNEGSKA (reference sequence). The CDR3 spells CSAGPPNAGGTQYF. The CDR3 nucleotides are TGCAGTGCTGGGCCCCCGAATGCTGGAGGGACCCAGTACTTC.

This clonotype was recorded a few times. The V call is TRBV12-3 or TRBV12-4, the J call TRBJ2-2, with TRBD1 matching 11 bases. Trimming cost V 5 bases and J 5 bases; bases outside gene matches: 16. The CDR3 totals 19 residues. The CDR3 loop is CASSLPGTGGVKFTGELFF. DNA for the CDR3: TGTGCCAGCAGTCTCCCAGGGACAGGGGGGGTCAAGTTTACCGGGGAGCTGTTTTTT.